This record covers a single T cell receptor (beta chain). What it binds is not known. The data were taken from a study of cytomegalovirus exposure and HLA in healthy donors. Findings and limits, study-wide: Prior analysis indicated that the majority of TCR beta V segments exhibited productivity approximately 87% or approximately 30% of the time. A later analysis by the authors found several of the most significant clusters apparently linked to common viral pathogens. DRB1 had the most TCR associations and HLA-C the fewest, a later analysis found, with rates varying by HLA locus.

The V gene lost 2 bases and the J gene lost 0 bases, with 16 bases spanning the gap. The CDR3 consists of 18 residues. Germline CDR1 reads LGHNT; CDR2 reads FRNRAP. In the PCR, 60 Vbeta and 13 Jbeta primers were used. Repertoires were generated with immunoSEQ multiplex PCR, while TCRdb's copy carries only in-frame clones and drops some. The table includes some 120,000 clones, approximately 80% detected once. The genes are TRBV12-5 and TRBJ1-4; possible D gene TRBD1, 5 bases. This sequence originates from a man aged 40-49 years in good health and CMV-seronegative. The sequenced sample consisted of PBMCs. Here the CDR3 reads CASGLLINSRATNEKLFF. The DNA of the CDR3 is TGTGCTAGTGGTTTGTTAATAAATTCCAGGGCAACTAATGAAAAACTGTTTTTT.